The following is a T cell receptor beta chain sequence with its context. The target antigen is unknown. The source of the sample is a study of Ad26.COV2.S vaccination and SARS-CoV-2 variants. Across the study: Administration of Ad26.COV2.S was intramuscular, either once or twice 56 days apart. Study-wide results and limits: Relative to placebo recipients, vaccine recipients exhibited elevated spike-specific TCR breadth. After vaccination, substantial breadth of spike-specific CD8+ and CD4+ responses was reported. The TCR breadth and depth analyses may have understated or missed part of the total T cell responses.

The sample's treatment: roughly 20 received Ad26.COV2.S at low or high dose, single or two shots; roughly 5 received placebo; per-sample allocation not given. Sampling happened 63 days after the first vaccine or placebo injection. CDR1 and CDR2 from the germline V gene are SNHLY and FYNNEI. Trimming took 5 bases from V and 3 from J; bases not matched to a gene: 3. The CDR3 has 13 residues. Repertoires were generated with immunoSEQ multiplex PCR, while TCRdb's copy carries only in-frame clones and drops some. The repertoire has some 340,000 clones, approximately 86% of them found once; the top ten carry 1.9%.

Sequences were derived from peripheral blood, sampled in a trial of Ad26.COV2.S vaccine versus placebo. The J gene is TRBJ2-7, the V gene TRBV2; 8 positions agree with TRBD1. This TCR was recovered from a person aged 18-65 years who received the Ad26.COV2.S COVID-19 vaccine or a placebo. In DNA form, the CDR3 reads TGTGCCAGCAGTATGACAGGGGACTACGAGCAGTACTTC. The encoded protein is CASSMTGDYEQYF.